This paragraph covers one T cell receptor beta chain sequence. This sample is drawn from a study of blood T cell repertoires in COVID-19. As for the study in general: The cDNA or gDNA used as material had been derived from T cells, B-cell-depleted T cells, or PBMCs.

In the authors' methods: Estimates of nucleated cell counts were drawn from the amplification of reference gene primers. Libraries were prepared by immunoSEQ multiplex PCR; TCRdb keeps only in-frame clonotypes and omits some of them. Clone size and V and J calls were adopted from that table, with D and trimming inferred from the DNA. The sample consists of some 200,000 clones, more than 70% of them appearing once. The study counted Cohort 3 donors as recovered given two negative PCRs, clearance, or symptom resolution. In germline, CDR1 is GTSNPN, CDR2 SVGIG (reference sequence). Germline trimming cut 1 base from V and 3 bases from J; bases unmatched to any gene: 12. The CDR3 runs to 16 residues.

The source material was PBMCs or T cells enriched from blood (not recorded which). The TCR originated in a woman aged 18-29 years who had recovered from COVID-19. The chain carries TRBV30 and TRBJ2-7; the match to TRBD1 covers 7 bases. For the CDR3, the DNA is TGTGCCTGGAGTGGAATCCACAGGGGACCCCTCTACGAGCAGTACTTC. Translating it yields CAWSGIHRGPLYEQYF.